These 7 T cell receptor beta chains originate from one sample sequenced in a study of T cells in localized non-small cell lung cancer. Repertoires were generated with immunoSEQ multiplex PCR, while TCRdb's copy carries only in-frame clones and drops some. The repertoire holds 65,000 to 95,000 clones, around three quarters seen once, with around 21% in the top ten. This specimen consisted of PBMCs, obtained before any cancer treatment. The receptors originated from a man aged 35 to 69 with stage II squamous cell lung carcinoma.

The CDR3 reads CASSYGDSSYGYTF. The CDR3 DNA reads as TGTGCCAGCAGTTACGGGGACAGCAGCTATGGCTACACCTTC. This chain joins TRBV6-6 and TRBJ1-2; TRBD1 matches at 7 bases. Germline assignment: CDR1 MNHNY and CDR2 SVGAGI (reference sequence). V lost 2 bases to trimming and J lost 4 bases; unmatched junction nucleotides: 4. The CDR3 spans 14 residues.

This clone was observed a handful of times. This rearrangement joins TRBV28 to TRBJ1-1, with a possible D match to TRBD1 (6 bases). The CDR3 has 15 residues. The V end was cut by 5 bases, the J end by 1 base, with 14 bases between. CDR1 is MDHEN, CDR2 SYDVKM, per germline. CDR3 sequence: CASSPGSRGNTEAFF. CDR3 DNA sequence: TGTGCCAGCAGTCCCGGGTCCAGGGGGAACACTGAAGCTTTCTTT.

The gene calls are TRBV5-1 and TRBJ1-6; no reliable D call. V lost 5 bases and J lost 5, with 11 bases in between. Per germline, CDR1 SGHRS and CDR2 YFSETQ. The CDR3 consists of 14 residues. The CDR3 DNA follows: TGCGCCAGCAGTAGGGCTGGGGATAATTCACCCCTCCACTTT. This codes for CASSRAGDNSPLHF.

The rearrangement links TRBV6-5 to TRBJ2-5, with D perhaps matching TRBD1 or TRBD2 (5 bases each). Between the trimmed V and J ends, which lost 5 bases and 2 bases, there was a span of 15 bases. Germline-derived CDR1 and CDR2 are MNHEY and SVGAGI. CDR3 size: 15 residues. CDR3 sequence: CASSMGPQGQETQYF. Written as DNA, the CDR3 is TGTGCCAGCAGTATGGGACCACAAGGACAAGAGACCCAGTACTTC.

This clone was detected a few times. The CDR3 region has the DNA TGTGCCAGCAGGATGATGGTGCAATTGGGTTCACCCCTCCACTTT. Protein product: CASRMMVQLGSPLHF. The J gene is TRBJ1-6, the V gene TRBV6-5; unclear D gene. Trimming cost V 6 bases and J 9 bases, with 18 bases left between them. This CDR3 comprises 15 residues. Germline loops: CDR1 MNHEY, CDR2 SVGAGI.

The V gene is TRBV6-5, the J gene TRBJ2-2; TRBD1 matches 10 bases. Losses at the gene ends were 4 bases for V and 6 bases for J; bases not matched to a gene: 5. The CDR3 is made up of 15 amino acids. Germline values: CDR1 MNHEY, CDR2 SVGAGI. The chain's CDR3 is CASSSGQGFAGELFF. CDR3 DNA: TGTGCCAGCAGTTCGGGACAGGGGTTTGCCGGGGAGCTGTTTTTT.

The CDR3 region is CASSHRGAYEQYF. The CDR3, as DNA: TGTGCCAGCAGTCATCGGGGCGCCTACGAGCAGTACTTC. The chain has TRBV28 and TRBJ2-7; D tentatively fits TRBD1 or TRBD2 (5 bases each). Germline V gene lookup returns CDR1 MDHEN and CDR2 SYDVKM. The CDR3 has 13 amino acids. V gave up 5 bases and J gave up 2 bases, with 10 bases separating them.